The rows below give T cell receptor beta chains drawn from one sample of a study of blood T cell repertoires in COVID-19. Profiling relied on immunoSEQ multiplex PCR, and the TCRdb table lists in-frame clones only, not all of them. The table has around 190,000 clones, roughly nine tenths seen once. Sequenced material: peripheral blood. The receptors were gathered from a man between 65 and 79 years old with active or convalescent COVID-19. The CDR3 runs from the conserved cysteine through the conserved F or W. The D gene is left open where the match is weak. Only some rows state a clone size, as once, few, many or a class for expanded clones.

>TRBV6-2/TRBV6-3|NA|TRBJ1-1|NA
TGTGCCAGCAGTTACTTGGGGGGATCGGACACTGAAGCTTTCTTT
CASSYLGGSDTEAFF
>TRBV5-1|TRBD1|TRBJ1-3|NA
TGCGCCAGCAGCTTGGGGGCCGGGACAGGGGACCACTCTGGAAACACCATATATTTT
CASSLGAGTGDHSGNTIYF
>TRBV7-2|NA|TRBJ1-2|NA
TGTGCCAGCAGTCGACTTAACTATGGCTACACCTTC
CASSRLNYGYTF
>TRBV16|NA|TRBJ1-1|NA
TGTGCCAGCAGCCATTCACGCGCGCCAAACACTGAAGCTTTCTTT
CASSHSRAPNTEAFF
>TRBV9|NA|TRBJ2-1|NA
TGTGCCAGCAGCGTAGGGGCAGTACCCTACAATGAGCAGTTCTTC
CASSVGAVPYNEQFF
>TRBV11-2|NA|TRBJ1-3|NA
TGTGCCAGCAGCGCGCCCCCTACAGGGATGACAGGAAACACCATATATTTT
CASSAPPTGMTGNTIYF
>TRBV28|NA|TRBJ1-1|once
TGTGCCAGCAGCCCTGACAGCCTGAACACTGAAGCTTTCTTT
CASSPDSLNTEAFF
>TRBV9|NA|TRBJ1-1|NA
TGTGCCAGCAGCCCCGAACCAGGGAAGAACACTGAAGCTTTCTTT
CASSPEPGKNTEAFF
>TRBV4-1|NA|TRBJ1-3|NA
TGCGCCAGCAGCCAAGTCCTCGGGGGGCTAGGAAACACCATATATTTT
CASSQVLGGLGNTIYF
>TRBV2|TRBD1|TRBJ1-5|NA
TGTGCCAGCAGACCCCTGGACAGGGGAGGAAATCAGCCCCAGCATTTT
CASRPLDRGGNQPQHF
>TRBV12-3/TRBV12-4|NA|TRBJ1-5|few
TGTGCCAGCAGTAGGGGAGGGAATCAGCCCCAGCATTTT
CASSRGGNQPQHF
>TRBV12-3/TRBV12-4|NA|TRBJ1-2|NA
TGTGCCAGCAGCGGGCTGCAGGGCGGTGGCTACACCTTC
CASSGLQGGGYTF
>TRBV19|NA|TRBJ1-2|NA
TGTGCCAGTAGTCCAGACGGGGGCTATGGCTACACCTTC
CASSPDGGYGYTF
>TRBV29-1|TRBD2|TRBJ2-7|NA
TGCAGCGCTGGGGGTACTAGCGGGAGGGGAGACTACGAGCAGTACTTC
CSAGGTSGRGDYEQYF
>TRBV20-1|NA|TRBJ1-5|once
TGCAGTGCTAGATCGGATCAGCCCCAGCATTTT
CSARSDQPQHF
>TRBV2|TRBD1|TRBJ1-2|NA
TGTGCCAGCACCGGGACAGGGGTTATTGGCTATGGCTACACCTTC
CASTGTGVIGYGYTF
>TRBV28|NA|TRBJ1-5|NA
TGTGCCAGCCGGTTACCGGGGATGAGCAATCAGCCCCAGCATTTT
CASRLPGMSNQPQHF
>TRBV18|NA|TRBJ2-5|NA
TGTGCCAGCTCCGACCTAGCGACGAAGACGGAGACCCAGTACTTC
CASSDLATKTETQYF
>TRBV6-5|TRBD1|TRBJ2-7|NA
TGTGCCAGCCGCGGGGACAGGACCTACGAGCAGTACTTC
CASRGDRTYEQYF
>TRBV18|NA|TRBJ2-7|NA
TGTGCCAGCTCACCACCGTCTCGGGACGAGCAGTACTTC
CASSPPSRDEQYF
>TRBV2|NA|TRBJ2-2|NA
TGTGCCACGGGGGGCCAGGGGAACACCGGGGAGCTGTTTTTT
CATGGQGNTGELFF
>TRBV11-2|TRBD2|TRBJ2-1|NA
TGTGCCAGCAGCCCCCTCACTAGCGGGAGCGATTTCTACAATGAGCAGTTCTTC
CASSPLTSGSDFYNEQFF
>TRBV5-1|NA|TRBJ1-1|NA
TGCGCCAGCAGCCCCCTCGACAGTTTGAACACTGAAGCTTTCTTT
CASSPLDSLNTEAFF
>TRBV19|NA|TRBJ1-2|once
TGTGCCAGTAATTCTCCCTTAAACTATGGCTACACCTTC
CASNSPLNYGYTF
>TRBV5-1|NA|TRBJ2-5|NA
TGCGCCAGCAGCTTGCCCAGTGGGGCATACCAAGAGACCCAGTACTTC
CASSLPSGAYQETQYF
>TRBV9|NA|TRBJ2-1|NA
TGTGCCAGCAGCAGATACGGGTCCGGCTCCTACAATGAGCAGTTCTTC
CASSRYGSGSYNEQFF
>TRBV5-1|TRBD1|TRBJ1-2|NA
TGCGCCAGCAGGTCGGACAGGGGGCGAAACTATGGCTACACCTTC
CASRSDRGRNYGYTF
>TRBV7-8|NA|TRBJ1-6|NA
TGTGCCAGCAGCTCCGGGGGTTCACCCCTCCACTTT
CASSSGGSPLHF
>TRBV9|NA|TRBJ1-5|NA
TGTGCCAGCAGCGTCTACGGGAATCAGCCCCAGCATTTT
CASSVYGNQPQHF
>TRBV7-7|TRBD1|TRBJ2-5|NA
TGTGCCAGCAGCAAGACAGGGCTTCAAGAGACCCAGTACTTC
CASSKTGLQETQYF
>TRBV28|TRBD2|TRBJ2-3|NA
TGTGCCAGCAGTGAGTCAGCGGGAGGGTACCCGGATACGCAGTATTTT
CASSESAGGYPDTQYF
>TRBV4-1|TRBD2|TRBJ2-3|NA
TGCGCCAGCAGCCAAGGGGTAGCGGGGACTAGCACAGATACGCAGTATTTT
CASSQGVAGTSTDTQYF
>TRBV18|TRBD1|TRBJ2-3|NA
TGTGCCAGCTCACCCGGACAGGTCCCAACGCAGTATTTT
CASSPGQVPTQYF
>TRBV28|TRBD1|TRBJ1-4|NA
TGTGCCAGCAGGAAACAGGGGGCTCCGGAAAAACTGTTTTTT
CASRKQGAPEKLFF
>TRBV2|NA|TRBJ2-1|NA
TGTGCCACTCAGGGGCCGAGCTCCTACAATGAGCAGTTCTTC
CATQGPSSYNEQFF
>TRBV28|TRBD1|TRBJ1-5|NA
TGTGCCAGCAGTTTGACAGGGTACCCTAGCAATCAGCCCCAGCATTTT
CASSLTGYPSNQPQHF
>TRBV6-4|TRBD1|TRBJ1-5|many
TGTGCCAGCAGTCCCGGGACAGGGGGGAATCAGCCCCAGCATTTT
CASSPGTGGNQPQHF
>TRBV28|TRBD1|TRBJ1-1|NA
TGTGCCACCAGGGGGCGGACTGAAGCTTTCTTT
CATRGRTEAFF
>TRBV18|NA|TRBJ1-3|once
TGTGCCAGCTCACCCTCCCGGGAAGGAAACACCATATATTTT
CASSPSREGNTIYF